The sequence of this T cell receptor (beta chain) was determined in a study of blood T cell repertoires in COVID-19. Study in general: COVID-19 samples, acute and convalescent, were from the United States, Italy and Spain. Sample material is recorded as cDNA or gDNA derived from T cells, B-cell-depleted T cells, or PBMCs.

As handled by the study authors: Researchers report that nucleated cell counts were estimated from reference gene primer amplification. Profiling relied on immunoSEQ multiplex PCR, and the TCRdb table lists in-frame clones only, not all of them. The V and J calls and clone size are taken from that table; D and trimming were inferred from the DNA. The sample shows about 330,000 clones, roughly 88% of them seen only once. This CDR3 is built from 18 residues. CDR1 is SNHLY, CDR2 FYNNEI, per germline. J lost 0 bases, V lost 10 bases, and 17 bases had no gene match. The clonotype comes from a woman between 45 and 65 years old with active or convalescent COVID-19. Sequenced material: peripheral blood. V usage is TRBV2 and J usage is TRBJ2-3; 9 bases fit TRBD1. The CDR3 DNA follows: TGTGCCAATACACAGGGGGCTGATTGGGCCCCTAGCACAGATACGCAGTATTTT. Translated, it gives CANTQGADWAPSTDTQYF.